This T cell receptor beta chain was sequenced during a study of tumor-infiltrating lymphocytes in localized non-small cell lung cancer. V dropped 2 bases and J dropped 10 bases, with 9 bases sitting between them. The CDR3 loop spans 12 amino acids. The germline CDR1 and CDR2 sequences are SGHTA and FQGNSA. Whole-study results and caveats: Compared with uninvolved lung, tumors showed higher T cell infiltration by TCRbeta sequencing.

Measured with immunoSEQ multiplex PCR; TCRdb has only the in-frame clones, and not every one. The profile shows some 5,000 clones, 65% to 85% of them singletons. As regards this clone: Its target is unknown.

The rearrangement joins TRBV7-2 to TRBJ2-1; TRBD1 might be the D (6 bases). The TCR sequence derives from a human donor with non-small cell lung cancer. Input material: lung tumor tissue. The CDR3 nucleotides read TGTGCCAGCAGCTTAAACAGGGAAGAGCAGTTCTTC. This translates into CASSLNREEQFF. Full variable domain (remainder filled in from reference TRBV7-2 and TRBJ2-1): GAGVSQSPSNKVTEKGKDVELRCDPISGHTALYWYRQSLGQGLEFLIYFQGNSAPDKSGLPSDRFSAERTGGSVSTLTIQRTQQEDSAVYLCASSLNREEQFFGPGTRLTVL.